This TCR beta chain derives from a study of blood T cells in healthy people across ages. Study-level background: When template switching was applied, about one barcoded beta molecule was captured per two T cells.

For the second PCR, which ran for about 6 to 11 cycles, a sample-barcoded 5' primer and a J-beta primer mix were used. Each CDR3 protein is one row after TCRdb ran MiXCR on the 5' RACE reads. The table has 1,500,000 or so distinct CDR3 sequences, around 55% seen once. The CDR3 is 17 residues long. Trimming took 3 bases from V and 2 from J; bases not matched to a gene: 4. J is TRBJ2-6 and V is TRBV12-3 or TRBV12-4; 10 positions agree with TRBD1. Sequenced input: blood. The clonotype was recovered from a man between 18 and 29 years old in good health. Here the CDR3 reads CASSLRGQGTGANVLTF. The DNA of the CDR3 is TGTGCCAGCAGTTTGAGGGGACAGGGGACTGGGGCCAACGTCCTGACTTTC.